The source of this TCR beta chain is a study of post-analysis software for immune sequencing data. Study-level information: Relapsing-remitting, secondary progressive and progressive-relapsing courses of multiple sclerosis were included. Whole-study findings and limits: TRBV5-6, TRBV5-1 and TRBV20-1 belonged to a set of about five TRBV segments that were more frequent in patients than controls. Normalized Chao1 diversity in multiple sclerosis patients fell significantly below that of controls.

Every TCR beta cDNA library bore unique molecular identifiers. From 1 to 10 million T cells, hundreds of thousands of cDNA molecules were obtained. TCRdb re-called the PCR reads with MiXCR, one entry per CDR3 protein. The table includes roughly 650,000 distinct CDR3 sequences, approximately 59% detected once. This clonotype was counted once. Its antigen is currently unknown. The V end was cut by 6 bases, the J end by 3 bases, with 19 bases between. This CDR3 has 16 amino acids. Input material: blood. The TCR originated in a girl aged 2-15 years with multiple sclerosis. The chain is built from TRBV12-3 or TRBV12-4 and TRBJ2-3; D may match TRBD1 or TRBD2 (5 bases each). The DNA of the CDR3 is TGTGCCAGCAGACGGGGCTCCACCGGTCGGACAGATACGCAGTATTTT. Its translation is CASRRGSTGRTDTQYF.